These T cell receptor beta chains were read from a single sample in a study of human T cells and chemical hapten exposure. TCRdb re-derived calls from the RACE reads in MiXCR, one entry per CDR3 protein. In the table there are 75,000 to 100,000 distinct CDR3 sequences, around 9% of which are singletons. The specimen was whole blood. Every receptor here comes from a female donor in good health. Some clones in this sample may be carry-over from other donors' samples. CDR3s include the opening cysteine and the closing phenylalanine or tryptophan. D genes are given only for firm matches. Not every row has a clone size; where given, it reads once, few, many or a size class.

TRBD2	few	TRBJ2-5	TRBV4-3	CASSQDLVLAGDETQYF	TGCGCCAGCAGCCAAGATCTCGTGCTAGCGGGAGATGAGACCCAGTACTTC
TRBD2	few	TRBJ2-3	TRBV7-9	CASSEAARREGSGDTQYF	TGTGCCAGCAGCGAGGCGGCGAGGCGGGAGGGGTCCGGAGATACGCAGTATTTT
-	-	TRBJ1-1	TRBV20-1	CSAQDSTDTEAFF	TGCAGTGCCCAAGACAGTACGGACACTGAAGCTTTCTTT
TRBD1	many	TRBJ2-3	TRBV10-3	CAISGTGTDTQYF	TGTGCCATCAGTGGGACAGGGACAGATACGCAGTATTTT
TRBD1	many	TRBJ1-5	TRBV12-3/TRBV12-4	CASSFRVEDRGSNQPQHF	TGTGCCAGCAGTTTCAGGGTGGAGGACAGGGGCAGCAATCAGCCCCAGCATTTT
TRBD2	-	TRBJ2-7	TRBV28	CASRLAGGPYKQYF	TGTGCCAGCAGATTAGCGGGAGGGCCCTACAAGCAGTACTTC
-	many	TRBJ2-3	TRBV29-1	CSVEDGGTDTQYF	TGCAGCGTTGAAGATGGCGGGACAGATACGCAGTATTTT
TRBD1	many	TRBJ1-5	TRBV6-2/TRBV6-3	CASSSDRGGNQPQHF	TGTGCCAGCAGCTCGGACAGGGGGGGCAATCAGCCCCAGCATTTT
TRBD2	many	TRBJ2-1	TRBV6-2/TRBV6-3	CASSLPRAGGGEQFF	TGTGCCAGCAGTTTACCCAGAGCGGGAGGGGGTGAGCAGTTCTTC
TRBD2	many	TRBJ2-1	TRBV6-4	CASSPLAGAYNEQFF	TGTGCCAGCAGTCCCTTGGCGGGAGCTTACAATGAGCAGTTCTTC
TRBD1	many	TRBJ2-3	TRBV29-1	CSVGQVGTTDTQYF	TGCAGCGTGGGACAGGTGGGGACCACAGATACGCAGTATTTT
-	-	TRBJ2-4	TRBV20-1	CSASRRELAKNIQYF	TGCAGTGCTAGTCGACGGGAGCTAGCCAAAAACATTCAGTACTTC
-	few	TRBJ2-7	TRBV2	CASSPYNPTEQYF	TGTGCCAGCAGTCCCTACAACCCTACCGAGCAGTACTTC
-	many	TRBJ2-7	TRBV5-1	CASSLTGYYEQYF	TGCGCCAGCAGCTTGACAGGGTACTACGAGCAGTACTTC
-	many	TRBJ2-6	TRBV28	CASTSRDSSSGANVLTF	TGTGCCAGCACCTCCAGAGACTCCTCCTCTGGGGCCAACGTCCTGACTTTC
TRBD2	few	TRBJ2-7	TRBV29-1	CSAIGTSGKYEQYF	TGCAGCGCTATAGGGACTAGCGGGAAATACGAGCAGTACTTC
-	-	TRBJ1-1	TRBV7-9	CASSSPDKNTEAFF	TGTGCCAGCAGCTCCCCTGACAAGAACACTGAAGCTTTCTTT
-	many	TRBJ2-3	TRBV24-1	CATSERTDTSTDTQYF	TGTGCCACCAGTGAGCGAACAGACACTAGCACAGATACGCAGTATTTT
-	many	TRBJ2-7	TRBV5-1	CASSPPGISSYEQYF	TGCGCCAGCAGCCCTCCAGGGATTAGCTCCTACGAGCAGTACTTC
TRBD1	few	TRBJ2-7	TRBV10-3	CAISRTGGEGSEQYF	TGTGCCATCAGCCGTACAGGGGGAGAGGGTTCCGAGCAGTACTTC
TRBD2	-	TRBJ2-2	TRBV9	CASSVESAGGDTGELFF	TGTGCCAGCAGCGTAGAGTCGGCGGGAGGGGACACCGGGGAGCTGTTTTTT
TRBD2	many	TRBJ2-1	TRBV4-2	CASSQAGTSGSGEQFF	TGTGCCAGCAGCCAAGCCGGGACTAGCGGGAGTGGTGAGCAGTTCTTC
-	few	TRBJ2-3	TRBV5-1	CASSLLYGSGSDTQYF	TGCGCCAGCAGCTTACTATATGGAAGTGGGTCGGATACGCAGTATTTT
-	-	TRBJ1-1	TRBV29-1	CSAQNGVEGTEAFF	TGCAGCGCACAAAACGGGGTCGAGGGGACTGAAGCTTTCTTT
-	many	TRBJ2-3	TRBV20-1	CSATEGSFADTQYF	TGCAGTGCTACGGAGGGATCCTTCGCAGATACGCAGTATTTT
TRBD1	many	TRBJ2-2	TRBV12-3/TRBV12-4	CASSSTGGWSTGELFF	TGTGCCAGCAGTTCCACAGGGGGATGGAGCACCGGGGAGCTGTTTTTT
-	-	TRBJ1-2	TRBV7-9	CASSLVGRGANYGYTF	TGTGCCAGCAGCCTAGTGGGGAGAGGAGCTAACTATGGCTACACCTTC
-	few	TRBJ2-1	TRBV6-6	CASTHVGDIPNNEQFF	TGTGCCAGCACCCACGTCGGGGATATTCCCAACAATGAGCAGTTCTTC
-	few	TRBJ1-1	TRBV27	CASRRKGEGQAFF	TGTGCCAGCAGGAGGAAAGGGGAAGGCCAAGCTTTCTTT
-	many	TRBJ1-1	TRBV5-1	CASSLDPDEAFF	TGCGCCAGCAGCTTGGATCCAGACGAAGCTTTCTTT
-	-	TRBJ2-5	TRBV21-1	CASSKAQGGSETQYF	TGTGCCAGCAGCAAAGCACAGGGCGGGTCGGAGACCCAGTACTTC
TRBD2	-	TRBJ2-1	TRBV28	CASGKTSGSVEQFF	TGTGCCAGCGGGAAGACTAGCGGGAGTGTTGAGCAGTTCTTC
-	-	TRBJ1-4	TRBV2	CASSQGRSNEKLFF	TGTGCCAGCAGTCAGGGCCGATCGAATGAAAAACTGTTTTTT
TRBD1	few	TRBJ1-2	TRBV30	CAWSLDRGSNYGYTF	TGTGCCTGGAGTTTAGACAGGGGATCGAACTATGGCTACACCTTC
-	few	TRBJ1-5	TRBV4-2	CASSQPLRGPRNQPQHF	TGTGCCAGCAGCCAGCCCCTGAGGGGCCCGAGGAATCAGCCCCAGCATTTT
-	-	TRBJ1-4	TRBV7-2	CASSLKGNEKLFF	TGTGCCAGCAGCTTAAAGGGGAATGAAAAACTGTTTTTT
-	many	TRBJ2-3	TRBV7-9	CASSLLVDTETDTQYF	TGTGCCAGCAGCTTATTGGTGGACACCGAAACAGATACGCAGTATTTT
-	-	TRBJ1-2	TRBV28	CASSPAAGSYGYTF	TGTGCCAGCAGCCCCGCGGCAGGGTCCTATGGCTACACCTTC
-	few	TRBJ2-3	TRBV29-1	CSVVGADTDTQYF	TGCAGCGTTGTTGGGGCGGACACAGATACGCAGTATTTT
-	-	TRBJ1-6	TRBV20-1	CSARDDPGGYNSPLHF	TGTAGTGCTAGAGATGATCCAGGAGGATATAATTCACCCCTCCACTTT
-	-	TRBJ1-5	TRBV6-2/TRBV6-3	CASSYGAVQPQHF	TGTGCCAGCAGTTACGGAGCAGTTCAGCCCCAGCATTTT
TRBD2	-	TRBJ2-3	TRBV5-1	CASSLGTSGRELTDTQYF	TGCGCCAGCAGCTTGGGGACTAGCGGGAGAGAGCTCACAGATACGCAGTATTTT
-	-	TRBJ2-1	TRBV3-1	CATGDQANEQFF	TGTGCCACCGGAGACCAGGCCAATGAGCAGTTCTTC